These 29 T cell receptor beta chains originate from one sample sequenced in a study of regulatory T cells in long-lasting Graves disease. HTBI primers from iRepertoire and Arm-PCR of CDR3 regions yielded the TCR beta libraries. TCRdb called the multiplex PCR reads again in MiXCR, with one record for every CDR3 protein. The repertoire consists of about 470,000 distinct CDR3 sequences, with around a fifth occurring once and the leading ten covering approximately 6.4%. Time point here: persistent/refractory GD, antithyroid drugs over 5 years with positive TRAb. Extracted PBMC RNA gave rise to the TCR library. The specimen comprised peripheral blood mononuclear cells (PBMCs), sampled when the disease was refractory, from a patient treated with antithyroid drugs. The origin of the receptors is a female donor with Graves disease.

This chain links TRBV6-2 or TRBV6-3 with TRBJ1-5; 12 positions agree with TRBD1. Germline loops: CDR1 MNHEY, CDR2 SVGEGT. The CDR3 consists of 16 residues. V was clipped by 0 bases and J by 6 bases; unmatched bases: 3. CDR3 bases: TGTGCCAGCAGTTACTCGGGACAGGGGGCAGGTCAGCCCCAGCATTTT. This encodes CASSYSGQGAGQPQHF.

In the case of this clonotype: Given the absence of the conserved phenylalanine or tryptophan at the CDR3 end, a read error is likely. The V and J genes are TRBV7-9 and TRBJ2-7; tentatively, D is TRBD2 (5 bases). Trimming took 1 base from V and 1 from J, leaving 8 bases between them. CDR3 size: 14 residues. Germline V gene lookup returns CDR1 SEHNR and CDR2 FQNEAQ (reference sequence). The CDR3 region has the DNA TGTGCCAGCAGCTTAGACGGGGTTTCCTACGAGCAGTACCTC. This gives the protein CASSLDGVSYEQYL.

CDR3 in DNA: TGTGCCAGCACCAGCGGGGCTAGCACAGATACGCAGTATTTT. This codes for CASTSGASTDTQYF. This rearrangement joins TRBV7-9 to TRBJ2-3, with TRBD2 matching 7 bases. Germline V gene data show CDR1 as SEHNR and CDR2 as FQNEAQ (reference sequence). The CDR3 sequence is 14 residues long. V shed 7 bases, J shed 0 bases, and the junction held 4 bases outside the gene matches.

With regard to this clonotype: A read error is possible here, since a much larger clone lies one base away. The V call is TRBV13, the J call TRBJ1-4; D gene ambiguous. Germline V lookup: CDR1 PRHDT, CDR2 FYEKMQ (reference sequence). This CDR3 region has 16 residues. The CDR3 nucleotides read TGTGCCAGCAGAGGAGGCGGTGGTGCAACTAATGAAAAACCGTTTTTT. Translated: CASRGGGGATNEKPFF. Together with reference TRBV13 and TRBJ1-4, the CDR3 gives the full variable domain: AAGVIQSPRHLIKEKRETATLKCYPIPRHDTVYWYQQGPGQDPQFLISFYEKMQSDKGSIPDRFSAQQFSDYHSELNMSSLELGDSALYFCASRGGGGATNEKPFFGSGTQLSVL.

V is TRBV4-2 and J is TRBJ2-2; 7 nucleotides align to TRBD2. The CDR3 contains 18 residues. Per germline, CDR1 LGHNA and CDR2 YNFKEQ. The trim removed 0 bases at V and 3 bases at J, leaving 10 bases unmatched. The CDR3 here is CASSQEPLVGGHTGELFF. CDR3 nucleotides: TGTGCCAGCAGCCAAGAGCCACTAGTGGGAGGGCACACCGGGGAGCTGTTTTTT.

V and J are TRBV9 and TRBJ2-7; 10 bases map to TRBD2. Trimming removed 0 bases from V and 3 bases from J; junction bases left unmatched: 0. Per the germline V gene, CDR1 is SGDLS and CDR2 is YYNGEE. CDR3 length: 14 residues. CDR3 residues: CASSVASGSYEQYF. The DNA for the CDR3 is TGTGCCAGCAGCGTAGCTAGCGGGAGCTACGAGCAGTACTTC.

This clonotype was found a few times. The V gene is TRBV7-2, the J gene TRBJ1-1; D is unresolved. Trimming shortened V by 0 bases and J by 3 bases, and 8 bases separated the two germline ends. The CDR3 runs 14 residues. Germline V lookup: CDR1 SGHTA, CDR2 FQGNSA. The CDR3 DNA reads TGTGCCAGCAGCTTAGCCAGAAAGGACACTGAAGCTTTCTTT. It yields the protein CASSLARKDTEAFF.

In regard to this clonotype: The junction departs from the called germline gene at one end, perhaps through a read error. This chain uses TRBV4-1 with TRBJ1-5; TRBD1 agrees at 10 bases. The CDR3 extends over 17 amino acids. CDR1 and CDR2 (germline): MGHRA, YSYEKL. CDR3 nucleotides: TGCGCCAGCAGCCAGACGACAGGGGGCGGTAGCAATCAACCCCAGCATTTT. The encoded protein is CASSQTTGGGSNQPQHF.

With respect to this clonotype: This clone may be a read error of a much larger clone one base away. The rearrangement links TRBV11-2 to TRBJ2-5; possibly TRBD1 for D (6 bases). The V gene's germline CDR1 is SGHAT and CDR2 FQNNGV. V dropped 4 bases and J dropped 2 bases, with 8 bases sitting between them. This CDR3 has 13 amino acids. Written as DNA, the CDR3 is TGTGCCAGCAGCTACAGGGCACAAGAGACCCAGTACTTC. Translating it yields CASSYRAQETQYF. The variable domain in full, completed from reference TRBV11-2 and TRBJ2-5, reads EAGVAQSPRYKIIEKRQSVAFWCNPISGHATLYWYQQILGQGPKLLIQFQNNGVVDDSQLPKDRFSAERLKGVDSTLKIQPAKLEDSAVYLCASSYRAQETQYFGPGTRLLVL.

This clonotype was counted only a few times. The V call is TRBV30, the J call TRBJ1-2; no clear D gene. The CDR3 runs 13 residues. CDR1 and CDR2 (germline): GTSNPN, SVGIG (reference sequence). Trimming cost V 5 bases and J 4 bases, with 14 bases left between them. CDR3 sequence reads: CAWGLGSLYGYTF. The CDR3, as DNA: TGTGCCTGGGGACTCGGCAGTCTCTATGGCTACACCTTC.

The V gene is TRBV6-2 or TRBV6-3, the J gene TRBJ2-4; 8 nucleotides agree with TRBD1. From germline, CDR1 is MNHEY and CDR2 SVGEGT. This CDR3 is built from 13 residues. The junction had 8 bases not matched to a gene; V was cut back by 5 bases and J by 11 bases. The CDR3 region is CASSEGTGFFQYF. CDR3 nucleotide sequence: TGTGCCAGCAGTGAAGGGACAGGCTTTTTTCAGTACTTC.

This clonotype has just a few counts. An end of the junction does not agree with germline; a read error may underlie this. This chain joins TRBV29-1 and TRBJ2-7, with D hard to call. Germline CDR1 is SQVTM and CDR2 is ANQGSEA. The CDR3 is 13 amino acids. CDR3 DNA sequence: TGCAGCGTGAGGACGGTGGCTTACTACGAGCGGTACTTC. Protein sequence: CSVRTVAYYERYF.

In its sample, this clonotype was seen many times. This chain links TRBV11-2 with TRBJ2-7; maybe TRBD1 (6 bases). Germline values: CDR1 SGHAT, CDR2 FQNNGV. Trimming took off 4 bases at V and 6 bases at J, with 19 bases between the two ends. The CDR3 is 15 residues long. CDR3 bases: TGTGCCAGCAGCTCCGGGACATTGCCTTGGGGCGAGCAGTACTTC. It translates to CASSSGTLPWGEQYF.

The chain employs TRBV29-1 and TRBJ2-7; 8 bases fit TRBD2. Unmatched junction bases numbered 7, after V lost 5 bases and J lost 1 base. There are 14 residues in the CDR3. The germline gives CDR1 SQVTM, CDR2 ANQGSEA. The CDR3 spells CSVLSGSGSYEQYF. The CDR3 DNA is TGCAGCGTTCTGAGCGGGAGTGGGTCCTACGAGCAGTACTTC.

In this sample, this clonotype turned up a few times. The rearrangement joins TRBV20-1 to TRBJ1-1; D unclear. Germline assignment: CDR1 DFQATT and CDR2 SNEGSKA (reference sequence). The CDR3 totals 9 residues. V was shortened by 3 bases and J by 5 bases, with 1 base between the two germline ends. This CDR3 is CSARTEAFF. As DNA, the CDR3 is TGCAGTGCTAGGACTGAAGCTTTCTTT.

This chain uses TRBV12-3 or TRBV12-4 with TRBJ1-5; D is undetermined. The CDR3 length is 12 residues. Deletions cut 7 bases from V and 6 bases from J, with 10 bases between. The CDR3 loop is CASTPGGQPQHF. The CDR3 DNA reads TGTGCCAGCACTCCTGGCGGTCAGCCCCAGCATTTT.

The V call is TRBV11-1, the J call TRBJ2-2, with 9 bases that match TRBD1. The CDR3 has 18 residues. Germline values: CDR1 SGHAT, CDR2 FQDESV (reference sequence). The trim removed 5 bases at V and 7 bases at J, leaving 17 bases unmatched. The CDR3 DNA follows: TGTGCCAGCAGCCCCAGCCAGAGTACCGGGACAGGGTTCGGGGAGCTGTTTTTT. This codes for CASSPSQSTGTGFGELFF.

This clonotype was counted a single time. This chain connects TRBV5-1 to TRBJ1-1; 7 bases agree with TRBD1. J lost 4 bases, V lost 4 bases, and 7 bases had no gene match. The CDR3 has 14 amino acids. Per the germline V gene, CDR1 is SGHRS and CDR2 is YFSETQ. CDR3 bases: TGCGCCAGCAGCCCCCGGACAGGACGCACTGAAGCTTTCTTT. It codes for CASSPRTGRTEAFF. The full variable domain, completed using reference TRBV5-1 and TRBJ1-1, is KAGVTQTPRYLIKTRGQQVTLSCSPISGHRSVSWYQQTPGQGLQFLFEYFSETQRNKGNFPGRFSGRQFSNSRSEMNVSTLELGDSALYLCASSPRTGRTEAFFGQGTRLTVV.

The sample holds many counts of this clonotype. This chain uses TRBV7-2 with TRBJ2-7; 8 bases are shared with TRBD2. The germline V gene encodes CDR1 SGHTA and CDR2 FQGNSA. This CDR3 is 16 amino acids long. The J segment lost 4 bases and the V segment lost 1 base, leaving 9 bases of the junction unmatched. CDR3 protein: CASSLERAGVGYEQYF. CDR3 coding DNA: TGTGCCAGCAGCTTAGAAAGAGCGGGAGTGGGTTACGAGCAGTACTTC.

The table lists this clonotype with a count of one. A much larger clonotype is one base distant, so this may be a read error. J is TRBJ2-7 and V is TRBV6-1; weak D call: TRBD1 (7 bases). The CDR3 loop spans 14 amino acids. Germline V gives CDR1 MNHNS, CDR2 SASEGT. The CDR3 loop is CVSSAAGQSYEQYF. CDR3 in DNA: TGTGTCAGCAGCGCCGCGGGACAGAGTTACGAGCAGTACTTC.

Only a few counts were recorded for this clonotype. A clone one base away is much larger, so this may be a read error. This rearrangement joins TRBV27 to TRBJ2-5, with TRBD2 identical over 8 bases. Trimming took 5 bases from V and 4 from J; bases not matched to a gene: 15. CDR3 length equals 17 residues. Germline V gene data show CDR1 as MNHEY and CDR2 as SMNVEV (reference sequence). The CDR3 region has the DNA TGTGCCAGCAGTCGCCCCATGGGCGCGGGGGGAGTAGAGACCCAGTACTTC. Encoded protein: CASSRPMGAGGVETQYF.

The genes are TRBV19 and TRBJ2-7; TRBD1 might be the D (6 bases). This CDR3 is built from 13 residues. V lost 3 bases and J lost 3, with 9 bases in between. The V gene's germline CDR1 is LNHDA and CDR2 SQIVND (reference sequence). The CDR3 spells CASSMGHLYEQYF. Written as DNA, the CDR3 is TGTGCCAGTAGTATGGGACACCTCTACGAGCAGTACTTC.

This clonotype has a count of ten or more. This chain joins TRBV2 and TRBJ1-2, with a tentative D call TRBD1 (6 bases). V shed 6 bases and J shed 0 bases, with 14 bases lying between them. Germline CDR1 reads SNHLY; CDR2 reads FYNNEI. This CDR3 has 15 amino acids. CDR3 in DNA: TGTGCCAGCAGGCCTAGGGGGACGGCTAACTATGGCTACACCTTC. This translates into CASRPRGTANYGYTF. Full variable domain (outside the CDR3, taken from reference TRBV2 and TRBJ1-2): EPEVTQTPSHQVTQMGQEVILRCVPISNHLYFYWYRQILGQKVEFLVSFYNNEISEKSEIFDDQFSVERPDGSNFTLKIRSTKLEDSAMYFCASRPRGTANYGYTFGSGTRLTVV.

The table lists this clonotype with many counts. The chain joins TRBV28 to TRBJ1-4, with 8 bases that match TRBD1. The CDR3 has 14 amino acids. With V trimmed by 8 bases and J by 3 bases, 5 bases remained unmatched. The germline V gene encodes CDR1 MDHEN and CDR2 SYDVKM. CDR3 amino acids: CASGQGAPNEKLFF. The CDR3 DNA reads TGTGCCAGCGGTCAGGGGGCGCCTAATGAAAAACTGTTTTTT.

The DNA of the CDR3 is TGTGCCAGCAGTTGGAAAAGGGAAGGGAAGGGCGCGTACGAGCAGTACTTC. This sequence encodes CASSWKREGKGAYEQYF. The chain is built from TRBV28 and TRBJ2-7; no firm D call. With 4 bases removed from V and 4 bases from J, the gap between germline ends came to 23 bases. Germline V lookup: CDR1 MDHEN, CDR2 SYDVKM. The CDR3 is made up of 17 amino acids.

The chain uses TRBV11-2 and TRBJ1-3, with D perhaps TRBD1 (6 bases). Trimming cost V 5 bases and J 2 bases, with 13 bases left between them. The CDR3 sequence is 15 residues long. From germline, CDR1 is SGHAT and CDR2 FQNNGV. CDR3: CASSRDTLAGNTIYF. The CDR3 DNA reads as TGTGCCAGCAGCAGGGACACACTTGCTGGAAACACCATATATTTT. The whole variable domain, remainder taken from reference TRBV11-2 and TRBJ1-3, is EAGVAQSPRYKIIEKRQSVAFWCNPISGHATLYWYQQILGQGPKLLIQFQNNGVVDDSQLPKDRFSAERLKGVDSTLKIQPAKLEDSAVYLCASSRDTLAGNTIYFGEGSWLTVV.

This clonotype showed up just a few times. V usage is TRBV28 and J usage is TRBJ2-3; weak D call: TRBD1 (6 bases). The CDR3 length is 15 residues. The germline V and J ends were trimmed by 2 bases and 0 bases, with 9 bases remaining between them. The germline gives CDR1 MDHEN, CDR2 SYDVKM. The CDR3 is CASSLRDTSTDTQYF. The CDR3 DNA reads as TGTGCCAGCAGTTTACGGGACACCAGCACAGATACGCAGTATTTT.

This clonotype was detected ten times or more. The V gene is TRBV19, the J gene TRBJ1-2; perhaps TRBD1 as D (6 bases). This CDR3 is built from 12 residues. Trimming removed 7 bases from V and 7 bases from J, with 13 bases in between. CDR1 is LNHDA, CDR2 SQIVND, per germline (reference sequence). This CDR3 reads CASNRLGGGYTF. The CDR3 nucleotides are TGTGCCAGTAACCGGCTAGGGGGTGGCTACACCTTC.

The chain uses TRBV10-3 and TRBJ1-2; TRBD1 aligns across 11 bases. Losses at the gene ends were 7 bases for V and 8 bases for J; bases not matched to a gene: 15. The CDR3 sequence is 16 residues long. Germline CDR1 is ENHRY and CDR2 is SYGVKD. CDR3 in DNA: TGTGCCATCAAACCCGGACAGGGGGCGCTTTCGGAGGGCTACACCTTC. Its translation: CAIKPGQGALSEGYTF.